These 32 T cell receptor beta chains were all obtained from the same sample, sequenced in a study of blood T cell repertoires in COVID-19. Sequencing was performed with immunoSEQ multiplex PCR; in TCRdb, only in-frame clones are kept and a portion is missing. The data hold around 40,000 clones, with around 90% observed a single time. The sample taken for sequencing was peripheral blood. The origin of the receptors is a man aged 50 to 60 with active COVID-19.

The J gene is TRBJ2-1, the V gene TRBV6-2 or TRBV6-3, with TRBD2 matching over 11 bases. The CDR3 is 17 amino acids. Germline V gene lookup returns CDR1 MNHEY and CDR2 SVGEGT. With V trimmed by 5 bases and J by 0 bases, 6 bases remained unmatched. In nucleotides, the CDR3 is TGTGCCAGCAGTGACGGGACTAGCGGATTCTCCTACAATGAGCAGTTCTTC. This encodes CASSDGTSGFSYNEQFF.

The chain couples TRBV3-1 (or the pseudogene TRBV3-2) to TRBJ2-7; 9 nucleotides line up with TRBD2. This CDR3 region has 15 residues. Germline V gene data show CDR1 as LGHDT and CDR2 as YNNKEL (reference sequence). J gave up 1 base and V 7 bases, and 8 bases lay outside the gene matches. As DNA, the CDR3 is TGTGCCAGCACCCTAGGGACTAGCCCTTCCTACGAGCAGTACTTC. Amino acid sequence: CASTLGTSPSYEQYF.

The genes are TRBV6-5 and TRBJ2-1, with D tentatively TRBD2 (7 bases). CDR1 MNHEY and CDR2 SVGAGI come from the germline V gene. The V end lost 7 bases, the J end lost 9 bases, and 16 bases lay between the germline ends. The CDR3 loop spans 13 amino acids. The CDR3 loop is CASTARGASEQFF. The CDR3 DNA sequence: TGTGCCAGCACCGCCCGGGGGGCGAGTGAGCAGTTCTTC.

The V and J genes are TRBV7-2 and TRBJ1-1, with D possibly matching TRBD1 (6 bases). CDR3 length: 15 amino acids. CDR1 is SGHTA and CDR2 is FQGNSA in the germline V gene. The V and J ends lost 1 base and 5 bases respectively, with 14 bases between them. CDR3 in amino acids: CASSLVGRGGTEAFF. The CDR3 DNA reads as TGTGCCAGCAGCTTAGTGGGCAGGGGAGGGACTGAAGCTTTCTTT.

The chain couples TRBV10-3 to TRBJ1-2, with D uncertain. There are 14 residues in the CDR3. The V end was cut by 6 bases, the J end by 0 bases, with 11 bases between. CDR1 is ENHRY and CDR2 is SYGVKD in the germline V gene. CDR3 protein: CAISPQTPNYGYTF. CDR3 coding DNA: TGTGCCATCAGCCCCCAGACACCTAACTATGGCTACACCTTC.

The chain recombines TRBV6-6 with TRBJ2-1; 10 nucleotides match TRBD1. CDR1 is MNHNY, CDR2 SVGAGI, per germline (reference sequence). The ends lost 5 bases at V and 2 bases at J; junction bases unmatched: 9. This CDR3 region has 17 residues. CDR3 bases: TGTGCCAGCAGTCACACCTCCGGGACAGGGGCCTACAATGAGCAGTTCTTC. It yields the protein CASSHTSGTGAYNEQFF.

This clone occurred a few times. V and J are TRBV4-2 and TRBJ1-5, with D possibly being TRBD1 (5 bases). CDR3 length equals 16 residues. The germline V gene has CDR1 LGHNA and CDR2 YNFKEQ. Trimming left V 1 base short and J 3 bases short, with 13 bases between. The DNA of the CDR3 is TGTGCCAGCAGCCAAGGTGCCCAGGGTACCAATCAGCCCCAGCATTTT. The encoded protein is CASSQGAQGTNQPQHF.

The DNA of the CDR3 is TGTGCCAGCAGCTTCGGGGCTAGCGGGTCCTACAATGAGCAGTTCTTC. This translates into CASSFGASGSYNEQFF. The chain is built from TRBV11-3 and TRBJ2-1, with TRBD2 identical over 8 bases. This CDR3 is 16 amino acids long. Germline-derived CDR1 and CDR2 are SGHNT and YENEEA. With 3 bases clipped from V and 1 base from J, the junction kept 5 bases outside the gene matches.

V gene TRBV11-3 combines with J gene TRBJ2-1; the D gene is possibly TRBD2 (7 bases). Germline values: CDR1 SGHNT, CDR2 YENEEA. This CDR3 has 19 amino acids. V lost 1 base, J lost 6 bases, and 25 bases lay in between. The CDR3 spells CASSLGGGAHLIIRNEQFF. CDR3 coding DNA: TGTGCCAGCAGCTTAGGAGGGGGGGCGCATTTGATTATCCGCAATGAGCAGTTCTTC. Filled out from reference TRBV11-3 and TRBJ2-1, the complete variable domain reads EAGVVQSPRYKIIEKKQPVAFWCNPISGHNTLYWYLQNLGQGPELLIRYENEEAVDDSQLPKDRFSAERLKGVDSTLKIQPAELGDSAVYLCASSLGGGAHLIIRNEQFFGPGTRLTVL.

V usage is TRBV19 and J usage is TRBJ1-1; D is uncertain. The V end was cut by 6 bases, the J end by 0 bases, with 14 bases between. Germline lookup yields CDR1 LNHDA and CDR2 SQIVND (reference sequence). The CDR3 consists of 15 residues. CDR3 nucleotides: TGTGCCAGTAGCCCTCGACTACTTATGAACACTGAAGCTTTCTTT. Its protein is CASSPRLLMNTEAFF.

The V call is TRBV2, the J call TRBJ1-1; 8 nucleotides align to TRBD1. This CDR3 contains 15 residues. Trimming removed 4 bases from V and 3 bases from J; junction bases left unmatched: 7. The germline CDR1 and CDR2 sequences are SNHLY and FYNNEI. CDR3 bases: TGTGCCAGCAGTGCCCTACAGGGGGGTTACACTGAAGCTTTCTTT. This encodes CASSALQGGYTEAFF.

This clone has only one observation. This rearrangement joins TRBV10-3 to TRBJ2-5; possibly TRBD2 for D (5 bases). V lost 3 bases and J 5 bases, leaving 16 bases between the germline ends. The CDR3 contains 15 residues. Germline V gene lookup returns CDR1 ENHRY and CDR2 SYGVKD. The CDR3 loop reads CAISDSVLDPETQYF. The DNA for the CDR3 is TGTGCCATCAGTGACTCGGTACTAGATCCGGAGACCCAGTACTTC.

The rearrangement joins TRBV6-5 to TRBJ1-3, with 7 bases matching TRBD1. CDR1 MNHEY and CDR2 SVGAGI come from the germline V gene. This CDR3 comprises 15 residues. With 5 bases clipped from V and 0 bases from J, the junction kept 4 bases outside the gene matches. CDR3 nucleotide sequence: TGTGCCAGCAGTCGAAACAGGGGCTCTGGAAACACCATATATTTT. Encoded protein: CASSRNRGSGNTIYF.

The CDR3 protein is CSVEQLGETQYF. DNA of the CDR3: TGCAGCGTTGAACAACTCGGGGAGACCCAGTACTTC. J is TRBJ2-5 and V is TRBV29-1; no clear D gene. The germline gives CDR1 SQVTM, CDR2 ANQGSEA. The CDR3 is 12 residues long. V lost 2 bases, J lost 5 bases, and 9 bases lay in between.

This chain joins TRBV7-9 and TRBJ2-7; 8 bases line up with TRBD1. This CDR3 has 13 residues. Looked up from germline, CDR1 is SEHNR and CDR2 is FQNEAQ (reference sequence). The ends lost 5 bases at V and 3 bases at J; junction bases unmatched: 3. CDR3 coding DNA: TGTGCCAGCAGCCCGGGACAGGTCTACGAGCAGTACTTC. This translates into CASSPGQVYEQYF.

This rearrangement joins TRBV18 to TRBJ1-5, with D maybe TRBD1 (5 bases). This CDR3 spans 13 amino acids. Germline CDR1 reads KGHSH; CDR2 reads LQKENI. V lost 3 bases and J 4 bases, leaving 7 bases between the germline ends. CDR3 region: CASSPTENQPQHF. DNA for the CDR3: TGTGCCAGCTCACCGACAGAAAATCAGCCCCAGCATTTT.

The genes are TRBV6-2 or TRBV6-3 and TRBJ2-1; the match to TRBD2 covers 7 bases. The V gene end was trimmed by 5 bases and the J gene end by 10 bases; junction bases not matched to a gene: 14. Germline CDR1 reads MNHEY; CDR2 reads SVGEGT. The CDR3 consists of 15 residues. In nucleotides, the CDR3 is TGTGCCAGCAGTCTTGGTTCTAGCGGCAAAACGGAGCAGTTCTTC. It codes for CASSLGSSGKTEQFF.

The chain is built from TRBV6-5 and TRBJ1-1, with TRBD1 identical over 8 bases. The CDR3 is 16 amino acids. Per the germline V gene, CDR1 is MNHEY and CDR2 is SVGAGI. Unmatched junction bases numbered 3, after V lost 0 bases and J lost 0 bases. This CDR3 is CASSYSNRGMNTEAFF. For the CDR3, the DNA is TGTGCCAGCAGTTACTCGAACAGGGGGATGAACACTGAAGCTTTCTTT.

This clone was observed once. Distinct nucleotide sequences in the sample also encode this CDR3. The rearrangement joins TRBV11-2 to TRBJ2-7; no clear D gene. Germline V gene lookup returns CDR1 SGHAT and CDR2 FQNNGV. The CDR3 runs to 13 residues. V gave up 5 bases and J gave up 0 bases, with 8 bases separating them. The CDR3 loop is CASSGRSSYEQYF. The DNA for the CDR3 is TGTGCCAGCAGCGGCCGGAGCTCCTACGAGCAGTACTTC.

J is TRBJ2-1 and V is TRBV9; D remains unclear. V was shortened by 0 bases and J by 2 bases, with 9 bases between the two germline ends. The CDR3 loop spans 15 amino acids. CDR1 SGDLS and CDR2 YYNGEE come from the germline V gene. CDR3 loop: CASSVEYIAYNEQFF. The CDR3, as DNA: TGTGCCAGCAGCGTAGAGTACATCGCCTACAATGAGCAGTTCTTC.

This chain uses TRBV10-3 with TRBJ2-3; 7 bases map to TRBD2. The germline CDR1 and CDR2 sequences are ENHRY and SYGVKD. This CDR3 spans 18 amino acids. V was pared by 2 bases and J by 4 bases, with 15 bases of the junction left unmatched. CDR3 in amino acids: CAISEPKSTSLEADTQYF. The CDR3 coding sequence is TGTGCCATCAGTGAGCCCAAATCGACTAGCCTCGAGGCAGATACGCAGTATTTT.

Only one count was recorded for this clone. The J gene is TRBJ1-2, the V gene TRBV6-4; D gene ambiguous. Trimming left V 9 bases short and J 8 bases short, with 13 bases between. The CDR3 runs to 11 residues. Germline V gene sequence: CDR1 MRHNA, CDR2 SNTAGT. CDR3 loop: CARASMEGYTF. The CDR3 DNA is TGTGCCAGAGCCAGCATGGAGGGCTACACCTTC.

This chain links TRBV18 with TRBJ2-7; D possibly corresponds to TRBD1 (6 bases). The CDR3 length is 13 residues. CDR1 KGHSH and CDR2 LQKENI come from the germline V gene. Trimming pared 2 bases from V and 3 bases from J, leaving 8 bases between. As DNA, the CDR3 is TGTGCCAGCTCACCAGGACAGAGCTACGAGCAGTACTTC. It is translated as CASSPGQSYEQYF.

This clone was detected once. V gene TRBV27 combines with J gene TRBJ2-7, with 9 bases fitting TRBD1. Germline assignment: CDR1 MNHEY and CDR2 SMNVEV (reference sequence). V shed 8 bases, J shed 5 bases, and the junction held 7 bases outside the gene matches. CDR3 length equals 13 residues. CDR3 loop: CASGRDRVNEQYF. The DNA for the CDR3 is TGTGCCAGCGGAAGGGACAGGGTCAACGAGCAGTACTTC.

CDR3 DNA sequence: TGTGCCAGCAGCTTTGCGGGAGGGGACAATGAGCAGTTCTTC. Protein product: CASSFAGGDNEQFF. The chain couples TRBV11-3 to TRBJ2-1, with TRBD2 identical over 9 bases. Germline V gives CDR1 SGHNT, CDR2 YENEEA. Germline trimming cut 3 bases from V and 5 bases from J; bases unmatched to any gene: 2. The CDR3 has 14 amino acids. Filled out from reference TRBV11-3 and TRBJ2-1, the complete variable domain reads EAGVVQSPRYKIIEKKQPVAFWCNPISGHNTLYWYLQNLGQGPELLIRYENEEAVDDSQLPKDRFSAERLKGVDSTLKIQPAELGDSAVYLCASSFAGGDNEQFFGPGTRLTVL.

J is TRBJ1-2 and V is TRBV15; D possibly corresponds to TRBD1 (6 bases). The CDR3 totals 16 residues. With 4 bases removed from V and 0 bases from J, the gap between germline ends came to 15 bases. Germline CDR1 and CDR2: LNHNV and YYDKDF (reference sequence). The CDR3 spells CATSKDWTETNYGYTF. The CDR3, as DNA: TGTGCCACCAGCAAGGATTGGACAGAGACTAACTATGGCTACACCTTC.

The gene calls are TRBV3-1 (or the pseudogene TRBV3-2) and TRBJ2-1, with 9 bases that match TRBD2. Germline CDR1 is LGHDT and CDR2 is YNNKEL (reference sequence). Germline trimming cut 1 base from V and 7 bases from J; bases unmatched to any gene: 14. The CDR3 runs to 18 residues. The CDR3 DNA reads as TGTGCCAGCAGCCAAGCCGCAGGGCGGGAGGGCCGGGAGAATGAGCAGTTCTTC. Translation gives CASSQAAGREGRENEQFF.

J is TRBJ1-4 and V is TRBV19; tentative D call: TRBD1 (6 bases). The CDR3 runs 15 residues. The germline V gene has CDR1 LNHDA and CDR2 SQIVND (reference sequence). Trimming cost V 5 bases and J 3 bases, with 13 bases left between them. CDR3 region: CASSPLGGSNEKLFF. CDR3 DNA sequence: TGTGCCAGTAGTCCCCTTGGGGGCTCTAATGAAAAACTGTTTTTT.

As regards this clone: An end of the junction differs from the germline gene, which may be a read error. The CDR3 loop reads CAGSRTGESGNTIYF. CDR3 nucleotide sequence: TGTGCCGGCAGCCGGACAGGGGAAAGTGGAAACACCATATATTTT. The gene calls are TRBV11-2 and TRBJ1-3; 9 nucleotides align to TRBD1. This CDR3 contains 15 residues. Germline V gene data show CDR1 as SGHAT and CDR2 as FQNNGV.

The genes are TRBV27 and TRBJ2-7, with TRBD2 identical over 13 bases. The CDR3 extends over 18 amino acids. Looked up from germline, CDR1 is MNHEY and CDR2 is SMNVEV (reference sequence). Germline trimming cut 4 bases from V and 5 bases from J; bases unmatched to any gene: 14. This CDR3 reads CASSYGASGLAGVDEQYF. CDR3 in DNA: TGTGCCAGCAGTTACGGGGCGTCAGGACTAGCGGGAGTGGACGAGCAGTACTTC.

This clone was seen more than once but under ten times. This chain links TRBV5-1 with TRBJ2-7; 13 nucleotides agree with TRBD2. The CDR3 is made up of 15 amino acids. Trimming at V came to 5 bases and at J to 0 bases, leaving 2 bases not matched to a gene. The germline CDR1 and CDR2 sequences are SGHRS and YFSETQ. The CDR3 DNA sequence: TGCGCCAGCAGTAGGACTAGCGGGAGCTCCTACGAGCAGTACTTC. It specifies CASSRTSGSSYEQYF. The variable domain in full, with the rest retrieved from reference TRBV5-1 and TRBJ2-7, is KAGVTQTPRYLIKTRGQQVTLSCSPISGHRSVSWYQQTPGQGLQFLFEYFSETQRNKGNFPGRFSGRQFSNSRSEMNVSTLELGDSALYLCASSRTSGSSYEQYFGPGTRLTVT.

The genes are TRBV19 and TRBJ2-2; a weak D match, TRBD1 (5 bases). The CDR3 is 16 amino acids. From germline, CDR1 is LNHDA and CDR2 SQIVND (reference sequence). The V end was cut by 6 bases, the J end by 3 bases, with 17 bases between. The CDR3 here is CASRSVLDIDTGELFF. CDR3 DNA sequence: TGTGCCAGTAGATCAGTCCTGGACATAGACACCGGGGAGCTGTTTTTT.